One sample yielded the 13 T cell receptor beta chains listed below, sequenced in a study of T cell clonality in common variable immunodeficiency. Notes on the study in general: Reportedly, TCR beta sequences from common variable immunodeficiency showed fewer deletions and N-nucleotide insertions.

For these TCRs, the target antigens are not known. Only in-frame clones appear in the TCRdb table, and some are missing; sequencing was by immunoSEQ multiplex PCR. The sample has roughly 32,000 clones, none seen only once. Source material: peripheral blood mononuclear cells. The receptors come from a human donor with common variable immunodeficiency.

Ten or more counts support this clone. The DNA read from the CDR3 is TGTGCCAGCAGCACTGGACAGAGCCTGGCTGAA. It specifies CASSTGQSLAE. The whole CDR3 protein reads CASSTGQSLAEAFF. V and J are TRBV7-3 and TRBJ1-1, with D tentatively TRBD1 (6 bases). With the read ending 3 residues before the CDR3 end, the germline J gene is used to fill in that end. Germline V gene sequence: CDR1 SGHTA, CDR2 FQGTGA. The V and J ends lost 5 bases and 6 bases respectively, with 16 bases between them. This CDR3 has 14 amino acids.

As to this clone: The CDR3 goes on 3 residues after the read ends, and that part is filled in from the germline J gene. This chain links TRBV6-1 with TRBJ1-6; no firm D call. From germline, CDR1 is MNHNS and CDR2 SASEGT. V lost 4 bases and J lost 5, with 12 bases in between. The CDR3 consists of 15 residues. CDR3 amino acids: CASSGGDPDNSPLHF. CDR3 DNA (partial): TGTGCCAGCAGTGGCGGGGATCCCGATAATTCACCC.

Many counts were recorded for this clone. Here the CDR3 reads CASSPRGLMEPQHF. Partial CDR3 DNA: TGCGCCAGCAGCCCAAGGGGGCTAATGGAGCCC. The chain employs TRBV4-1 and TRBJ1-5; 7 bases agree with TRBD1. From the germline J gene comes the end of the CDR3, since the read stops 3 residues before it. The germline CDR1 and CDR2 sequences are MGHRA and YSYEKL. The CDR3 totals 14 residues. Losses at the gene ends were 4 bases for V and 8 bases for J; bases not matched to a gene: 8.

To note about this clone: The read stops 3 residues short of the end of the CDR3; the missing end is completed from the germline J gene. The J gene is TRBJ1-2, the V gene TRBV19; unclear D gene. This CDR3 spans 15 amino acids. Trimming shortened V by 0 bases and J by 0 bases, and 8 bases separated the two germline ends. In germline, CDR1 is LNHDA, CDR2 SQIVND (reference sequence). The CDR3 loop reads CASSIEHLSNYGYTF. The sequenced CDR3 bases are TGTGCCAGTAGTATAGAACACCTCTCTAACTATGGC.

With respect to this clone: The read finishes 3 residues shy of the CDR3 end, and the germline J gene is used to complete it. The chain joins TRBV19 to TRBJ1-1; D is perhaps TRBD1 (6 bases). Germline V gene data show CDR1 as LNHDA and CDR2 as SQIVND (reference sequence). CDR3 length equals 13 residues. The ends were cut back, 3 bases at V and 1 base at J, with 6 bases in the middle. CDR3 region: CASSIRGNTEAFF. CDR3 bases read: TGTGCCAGTAGTATCAGGGGGAACACTGAA.

Worth noting for this clone: The read is 3 residues too short to cover the CDR3 end, so that end is filled in from the germline J gene. The V gene is TRBV19, the J gene TRBJ2-3; TRBD2 is a possible D gene (6 bases). Germline V CDR1 and CDR2: LNHDA, SQIVND (reference sequence). The CDR3 sequence is 13 residues long. Trimming removed 7 bases from V and 0 bases from J, with 8 bases in between. The CDR3 spells CASTAGSTDTQYF. The part of the CDR3 DNA that was read is TGTGCCAGTACGGCGGGGAGCACAGATACG.

This clone was observed a handful of times. With the read ending 3 residues before the CDR3 end, the germline J gene is used to fill in that end. The chain combines TRBV6-2 or TRBV6-3 with TRBJ2-1, with 10 bases identical to TRBD2. The CDR3 runs to 16 residues. With 5 bases clipped from V and 6 bases from J, the junction kept 10 bases outside the gene matches. Per germline, CDR1 MNHEY and CDR2 SVGEGT. The chain's CDR3 is CASSPLSGRGGNEQFF. The CDR3 DNA, read in part, is TGTGCCAGCAGTCCCCTAAGCGGGAGGGGTGGCAATGAG.

This CDR3 is CSARDRGLAGPPDTQYF. The covered CDR3 bases are TGCAGTGCTAGAGATAGAGGGCTAGCGGGGCCCCCCGATACG. The chain employs TRBV20-1 and TRBJ2-3; 9 nucleotides match TRBD2. The CDR3 end falls 3 residues outside the read, so it is completed with the germline J gene. Unmatched junction bases numbered 13, after V lost 0 bases and J lost 6 bases. CDR3 length equals 17 residues. Germline V gene sequence: CDR1 DFQATT, CDR2 SNEGSKA (reference sequence).

The table lists this clone with many counts. The missing CDR3 end, 3 residues past where the read stops, is filled in from the germline J gene. This chain links TRBV6-2 or TRBV6-3 with TRBJ2-1; TRBD2 matches 11 bases. The CDR3 contains 16 residues. Germline trimming cut 2 bases from V and 7 bases from J; bases unmatched to any gene: 7. Germline CDR1 MNHEY, CDR2 SVGEGT. The DNA read from the CDR3 is TGTGCCAGCAGTTACCCGCTAGCGGGAGGCCAGAATGAG. This encodes CASSYPLAGGQNE. The complete CDR3 protein is CASSYPLAGGQNEQFF.

This clone was found many times. Read data end 3 residues before the CDR3 end; the end is taken from the germline J gene. The chain carries TRBV28 and TRBJ2-5; D is perhaps TRBD2 (7 bases). CDR3 length: 14 amino acids. CDR1 and CDR2 from the germline V gene are MDHEN and SYDVKM. Deletions cut 8 bases from V and 5 bases from J, with 18 bases between. The CDR3 sequence is CASGLGGAGETQYF. Partial CDR3 DNA: TGTGCCAGCGGTCTGGGGGGGGCTGGGGAGACC.

This clone has only a few counts. The DNA ends 3 residues before the CDR3 does, and the rest of the CDR3 is filled in from the germline J gene. The J gene is TRBJ2-3, the V gene TRBV19; no clear D. Germline-derived CDR1 and CDR2 are LNHDA and SQIVND (reference sequence). CDR3 length: 16 amino acids. Trimming stripped 9 bases from V and 4 bases from J, with 23 bases between. The CDR3 loop is CARSTTTPSRADTQYF. The CDR3 bases that were read are TGTGCCAGGAGCACGACGACTCCCTCTCGGGCAGATACG.

A word on this clone: Read coverage stops 3 residues before the CDR3 terminus; the germline J gene supplies the remainder. The chain employs TRBV7-7 and TRBJ1-1, with a possible D match to TRBD1 (6 bases). The CDR3 has 15 amino acids. Per germline, CDR1 SSHAT and CDR2 FNYEAQ (reference sequence). V was shortened by 5 bases and J by 1 base, with 14 bases between the two germline ends. The CDR3 region is CASSTGTPTNTEAFF. The covered CDR3 bases are TGTGCCAGCAGCACAGGGACACCAACGAACACTGAA.

This clone was recorded many times. The read is 3 residues too short to cover the CDR3 end, so that end is filled in from the germline J gene. The V gene is TRBV7-7, the J gene TRBJ2-2; D perhaps matches TRBD1 (6 bases). Germline V gene data show CDR1 as SSHAT and CDR2 as FNYEAQ (reference sequence). The CDR3 covers 14 residues. V lost 7 bases to trimming and J lost 7 bases, with 16 bases between them. CDR3 DNA (partial): TGTGCCAGCACCGAAGGGGGTAACCACGGGGAG. It translates to CASTEGGNHGE. The whole CDR3 region reads CASTEGGNHGELFF. Using reference TRBV7-7 and TRBJ2-2 for the parts outside the CDR3, the full variable domain is GAGVSQSPRYKVTKRGQDVTLRCDPISSHATLYWYQQALGQGPEFLTYFNYEAQPDKSGLPSDRFSAERPEGSISTLTIQRTEQRDSAMYRCASTEGGNHGELFFGEGSRLTVL.